This T cell receptor (beta chain) was recovered during a study of beta chain features in type 1 diabetes. Across the study: Age, gender and cell yields were alike across patients and healthy donors.

The CDR3 length is 11 residues. The V end was cut by 8 bases, the J end by 2 bases, with 5 bases between. Per the germline V gene, CDR1 is MGHRA and CDR2 is YSYEKL. Reverse transcription of all isolated RNA meant that expressed TCRB transcripts were sequenced. The assay was immunoSEQ multiplex PCR, and TCRdb's table has in-frame clones only and misses some. The sample records approximately 250,000 clones, roughly 16% being singletons. This clone was recorded a few times. Its specificity is not known. Findings of the study overall: TCRB CDR3 length was moderately but significantly reduced in all four CD4+ subsets of Type 1 diabetes patients. At VDJ recombination sites, type 1 diabetes patients had fewer insertions and more deleted nucleotides.

This sequence was found in a man aged 30 to 45 with type 1 diabetes. The chain is built from TRBV4-1 and TRBJ2-3, with D unclear. Sequencing was done on a sample of naive CD4+ T cells from blood. The CDR3 DNA is TGCGCCAGCGGGCACACAGATACGCAGTATTTT. Amino acids: CASGHTDTQYF.